Following are 22 T cell receptor beta chains from one sample sequenced in a study of identical twins. Via MiXCR, TCRdb re-called the 5' RACE reads, giving one row per CDR3 protein. The sample has some 630,000 distinct CDR3 sequences, under 8.5% seen once. These data were also filed under a second study, of yellow fever vaccine responses in identical twins.

Specimen: PBMCs. These receptors originate from a woman in her late teens or twenties in good health.

The chain carries TRBV20-1 and TRBJ1-6; possibly TRBD1 for D (6 bases). V was shortened by 7 bases and J by 1 base, with 11 bases between the two germline ends. CDR1 DFQATT and CDR2 SNEGSKA come from the germline V gene (reference sequence). The CDR3 is made up of 14 amino acids. CDR3 loop: CSVSRGSYNSPLHF. CDR3 coding DNA: TGCAGTGTCAGTAGGGGGTCCTATAATTCACCCCTCCACTTT.

This clonotype was picked up a small number of times. The chain employs TRBV7-9 and TRBJ2-1, with D unresolved. The V and J ends lost 5 bases and 2 bases respectively, with 13 bases between them. This CDR3 comprises 15 residues. Germline loops: CDR1 SEHNR, CDR2 FQNEAQ (reference sequence). The chain's CDR3 is CASSILTPPYNEQFF. The CDR3 DNA follows: TGTGCCAGCAGCATCTTGACCCCGCCCTACAATGAGCAGTTCTTC. The full variable domain, its missing parts supplied by reference TRBV7-9 and TRBJ2-1, is DTGVSQNPRHKITKRGQNVTFRCDPISEHNRLYWYRQTLGQGPEFLTYFQNEAQLEKSRLLSDRFSAERPKGSFSTLEIQRTEQGDSAMYLCASSILTPPYNEQFFGPGTRLTVL.

The V and J genes are TRBV7-8 and TRBJ1-5; weak D call: TRBD1 (6 bases). In germline, CDR1 is SGHVS, CDR2 FQNEAQ. V lost 1 base and J lost 5, with 12 bases in between. CDR3 length: 15 amino acids. CDR3 region: CASSLVLQGDQPQHF. In DNA form, the CDR3 reads TGTGCCAGCAGCTTAGTATTACAGGGAGATCAGCCCCAGCATTTT.

In this sample, this clonotype turned up a few times. This rearrangement joins TRBV11-3 to TRBJ2-5, with D perhaps matching TRBD2 (6 bases). CDR3 length: 15 residues. The germline V gene encodes CDR1 SGHNT and CDR2 YENEEA. Trimming cost V 5 bases and J 5 bases, with 18 bases left between them. This chain's CDR3 is CASSTSRLARETQYF. CDR3 coding DNA: TGTGCCAGCAGCACAAGCAGGCTAGCGAGGGAGACCCAGTACTTC.

Comments on this clonotype: A junction end diverges from the germline sequence, so it may reflect a read error. This CDR3 reads CTSSPRENTEAFF. CDR3 sequence (DNA): TGTACCAGCAGCCCCAGGGAGAACACTGAAGCTTTCTTT. V and J are TRBV7-9 and TRBJ1-1; tentatively, D is TRBD1 (5 bases). Germline V gene data show CDR1 as SEHNR and CDR2 as FQNEAQ (reference sequence). This CDR3 contains 13 residues.

This clonotype was found a few times. The chain couples TRBV6-5 to TRBJ1-1; 11 positions agree with TRBD1. Germline V lookup: CDR1 MNHEY, CDR2 SVGAGI. Germline trimming cut 5 bases from V and 9 bases from J; bases unmatched to any gene: 2. The CDR3 runs 12 residues. The DNA for the CDR3 is TGTGCCAGCAGTCGGACAGGGGGCAAAGCTTTCTTT. Its protein is CASSRTGGKAFF.

The rearrangement links TRBV4-2 to TRBJ2-1, with D perhaps assigned TRBD1 or TRBD2 (7 bases each). Germline assignment: CDR1 LGHNA and CDR2 YNFKEQ. V lost 7 bases and J 8 bases, leaving 15 bases between the germline ends. This CDR3 contains 13 residues. The DNA for the CDR3 is TGTGCCAGCAACCAGGGGGGGACGGATGAGCAGTTCTTC. As protein: CASNQGGTDEQFF.

The V call is TRBV6-5, the J call TRBJ2-3, with TRBD1 as a possible D gene (5 bases). The germline CDR1 and CDR2 sequences are MNHEY and SVGAGI. V lost 3 bases, J lost 4 bases, and 11 bases lay in between. The CDR3 totals 14 residues. Here the CDR3 reads CASSYEKGSDTQYF. CDR3 bases: TGTGCCAGCAGTTATGAGAAGGGGTCAGATACGCAGTATTTT.

The chain couples TRBV5-1 to TRBJ2-3; D not resolved. Trimming left V 9 bases short and J 7 bases short, with 12 bases between. The CDR3 runs to 11 residues. Per the germline V gene, CDR1 is SGHRS and CDR2 is YFSETQ. CDR3 amino acids: CANPTSNTQYF. CDR3 nucleotide sequence: TGCGCCAACCCTACAAGTAATACGCAGTATTTT. Full variable domain (missing parts from reference TRBV5-1 and TRBJ2-3): KAGVTQTPRYLIKTRGQQVTLSCSPISGHRSVSWYQQTPGQGLQFLFEYFSETQRNKGNFPGRFSGRQFSNSRSEMNVSTLELGDSALYLCANPTSNTQYFGPGTRLTVL.

Ten or more counts support this clonotype. The gene calls are TRBV6-1 and TRBJ2-3, with TRBD2 identical over 7 bases. Germline V gene sequence: CDR1 MNHNS, CDR2 SASEGT. The CDR3 is made up of 15 amino acids. V lost 5 bases, J lost 1 base, and 6 bases stayed unmatched. The DNA for the CDR3 is TGTGCCAGCAGTACAGTAGCGGGCCGCACAGATACGCAGTATTTT. It translates to CASSTVAGRTDTQYF.

A word on this clonotype: This could be a read error, since a much larger clone is one nucleotide away. The chain employs TRBV5-1 and TRBJ2-1; D is possibly TRBD2 (5 bases). The germline V gene has CDR1 SGHRS and CDR2 YFSETQ. The CDR3 length is 17 residues. The V end was cut by 0 bases, the J end by 5 bases, with 18 bases between. The CDR3 DNA reads TGCGCCAGCAGCTTGGCCCTTGCGGCGGCCGGGAACAATGAGCAGTTCTTC. This codes for CASSLALAAAGNNEQFF.

There are many counts of this clonotype. J is TRBJ2-6 and V is TRBV5-6, with D hard to call. Germline values: CDR1 SGHDT, CDR2 YYEEEE. Trimming pared 3 bases from V and 0 bases from J, leaving 7 bases between. This CDR3 has 15 amino acids. CDR3: CASSSPSSGANVLTF. The DNA for the CDR3 is TGTGCCAGCAGCTCCCCATCCTCTGGGGCCAACGTCCTGACTTTC.

This clonotype has at least ten counts. This chain links TRBV4-1 with TRBJ2-2; D not resolved. CDR1 is MGHRA and CDR2 is YSYEKL in the germline V gene. V gave up 1 base and J gave up 0 bases, with 21 bases separating them. The CDR3 spans 20 residues. CDR3: CASSQVFWNAEPPNTGELFF. CDR3 DNA sequence: TGCGCCAGCAGCCAAGTATTTTGGAATGCCGAGCCTCCGAACACCGGGGAGCTGTTTTTT.

This clonotype came up many times. The genes are TRBV6-1 and TRBJ1-1; D is unclear. Germline V gene sequence: CDR1 MNHNS, CDR2 SASEGT. The V end lost 3 bases, the J end lost 7 bases, and 12 bases lay between the germline ends. This CDR3 contains 13 residues. CDR3: CASSDSRHGEAFF. CDR3 in DNA: TGTGCCAGCAGTGATTCCCGGCACGGTGAAGCTTTCTTT.

In this sample, this clonotype turned up a few times. This CDR3 fails to terminate in the conserved phenylalanine or tryptophan, so it likely reflects a read error. The DNA is omitted, as the CDR3 cannot be located on it reliably, and the CDR3 follows TCRdb's listing. CDR3 in amino acids: CASSEWTGASSES. The V call is TRBV5-6, the J call TRBJ2-5; whether TRBD1, the table's D call, matches the DNA was not checked. In germline, CDR1 is SGHDT, CDR2 YYEEEE. 13 amino acids form the CDR3, both terminal residues included.

This clonotype has ten or more counts. The chain joins TRBV12-3 or TRBV12-4 to TRBJ2-7; 9 nucleotides line up with TRBD2. The CDR3 loop spans 16 amino acids. V lost 4 bases to trimming and J lost 4 bases; unmatched junction nucleotides: 11. CDR3 sequence (DNA): TGTGCCAGCAGTTGGGGAGGACTAGCGACAGGGTACGAGCAGTACTTC. It translates to CASSWGGLATGYEQYF.

This chain uses TRBV20-1 with TRBJ2-3; 8 bases line up with TRBD2. The CDR3 runs 14 residues. In germline, CDR1 is DFQATT, CDR2 SNEGSKA (reference sequence). The V and J ends lost 4 bases and 1 base, in that order; junction bases with no gene match: 4. Here the CDR3 DNA reads TGCAGTGCTATAACTAGCGGTGGCACAGATACGCAGTATTTT. It translates to CSAITSGGTDTQYF.

This clonotype was counted between two and nine times. The rearrangement joins TRBV7-9 to TRBJ2-5; D is uncertain. Germline V CDR1 and CDR2: SEHNR, FQNEAQ (reference sequence). V gave up 3 bases and J gave up 7 bases, with 9 bases separating them. This CDR3 is built from 12 residues. In nucleotides, the CDR3 is TGTGCCAGCAGCTTCCCGGCCGGGACCCAGTACTTC. It is translated as CASSFPAGTQYF.

At least ten counts were recorded for this clonotype. This sequence joins TRBV2 and TRBJ1-1; a weak D match, TRBD1 (5 bases). This CDR3 is 15 amino acids long. The germline gives CDR1 SNHLY, CDR2 FYNNEI. Trimming shortened V by 5 bases and J by 0 bases, and 13 bases separated the two germline ends. The CDR3 protein is CASSTPGLMNTEAFF. CDR3 coding DNA: TGTGCCAGCAGTACACCGGGACTGATGAACACTGAAGCTTTCTTT.

Many counts were recorded for this clonotype. This sequence joins TRBV2 and TRBJ2-7, with 10 bases that match TRBD2. Germline V gene data show CDR1 as SNHLY and CDR2 as FYNNEI. J gave up 6 bases and V 10 bases, and 9 bases lay outside the gene matches. This CDR3 has 13 amino acids. The CDR3 loop reads CAINAGTSVEQYF. In DNA, the CDR3 is TGTGCCATTAACGCCGGGACTAGCGTCGAGCAGTACTTC.

V gene TRBV29-1 combines with J gene TRBJ2-7; 8 nucleotides match TRBD2. The CDR3 has 14 amino acids. CDR1 is SQVTM and CDR2 is ANQGSEA in the germline V gene. V was clipped by 6 bases and J by 4 bases; unmatched bases: 11. This CDR3 reads CSVAPDASGYEQYF. CDR3 DNA: TGCAGCGTAGCCCCGGACGCTAGCGGGTACGAGCAGTACTTC.

This clonotype has a handful of counts. The J gene is TRBJ2-5, the V gene TRBV11-2, with D tentatively TRBD1 (6 bases). Germline V gene lookup returns CDR1 SGHAT and CDR2 FQNNGV. The CDR3 runs 14 residues. The ends were cut back, 2 bases at V and 4 bases at J, with 11 bases in the middle. Written as DNA, the CDR3 is TGTGCCAGCAGCTTAAGGACAGCCACAGAGACCCAGTACTTC. As protein: CASSLRTATETQYF.